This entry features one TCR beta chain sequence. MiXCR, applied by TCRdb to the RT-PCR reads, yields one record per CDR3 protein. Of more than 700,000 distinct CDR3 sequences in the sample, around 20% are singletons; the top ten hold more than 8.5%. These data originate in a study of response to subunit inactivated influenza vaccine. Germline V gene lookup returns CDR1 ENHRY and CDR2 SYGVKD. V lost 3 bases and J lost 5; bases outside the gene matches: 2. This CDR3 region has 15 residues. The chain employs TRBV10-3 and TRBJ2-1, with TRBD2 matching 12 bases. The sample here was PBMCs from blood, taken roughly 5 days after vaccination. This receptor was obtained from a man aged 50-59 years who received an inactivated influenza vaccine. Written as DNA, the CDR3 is TGTGCCATCAGTGAAAGGACTAGCGGGAACAATGAGCAGTTCTTC. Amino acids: CAISERTSGNNEQFF.